This TCR beta chain appears in the sequencing data of a study of post-analysis software for immune sequencing data. About this clonotype: Its specificity is unknown.

The TCR beta cDNA libraries contained unique molecular identifiers. T cells, roughly 1 to 10 million of them, yielded about half a million cDNA molecules. TCRdb used MiXCR to reprocess the PCR reads, holding one entry per CDR3 protein. This sample has 450,000 or so distinct CDR3 sequences, with around 40% found just once. The study's findings and limits: In patients, TRBV5-6, TRBV5-1 and TRBV20-1 belonged to five TRBV segments found more frequently than in controls.

The germline CDR1 and CDR2 sequences are SGHDN and FVKESK. V lost 1 base to trimming and J lost 2 bases, with 9 bases between them. This CDR3 is 14 amino acids long. Sequencing was performed on blood. The chain couples TRBV14 to TRBJ2-7, with a tentative D call TRBD2 (5 bases). This receptor was obtained from a girl under 18 with multiple sclerosis. CDR3 protein: CASSQGFGAYEQYF. The DNA of the CDR3 is TGTGCCAGCAGCCAAGGGTTCGGGGCCTACGAGCAGTACTTC. Combining the CDR3 with reference TRBV14 and TRBJ2-7 gives the whole variable domain EAGVTQFPSHSVIEKGQTVTLRCDPISGHDNLYWYRRVMGKEIKFLLHFVKESKQDESGMPNNRFLAERTGGTYSTLKVQPAELEDSGVYFCASSQGFGAYEQYFGPGTRLTVT.